This T cell receptor (beta chain) is from a study of technical replicates of blood from a handful of donors. Trimming took 0 bases from V and 1 from J, leaving 8 bases between them. Germline assignment: CDR1 SGHRS and CDR2 YFSETQ. The CDR3 extends over 15 amino acids. Produced via immunoSEQ multiplex PCR; TCRdb's table is partial and in-frame only. In the table there are tens of thousands of clones, around 96% of which are singletons. The sequencing sample was made of T cells isolated from PBMCs. J is TRBJ2-1 and V is TRBV5-1; D uncertain. The clonotype was recovered from a human donor in good health. For the CDR3, the DNA is TGCGCCAGCAGCTTGGATAGCAGATCCTACAATGAGCAGTTCTTC. This encodes CASSLDSRSYNEQFF.